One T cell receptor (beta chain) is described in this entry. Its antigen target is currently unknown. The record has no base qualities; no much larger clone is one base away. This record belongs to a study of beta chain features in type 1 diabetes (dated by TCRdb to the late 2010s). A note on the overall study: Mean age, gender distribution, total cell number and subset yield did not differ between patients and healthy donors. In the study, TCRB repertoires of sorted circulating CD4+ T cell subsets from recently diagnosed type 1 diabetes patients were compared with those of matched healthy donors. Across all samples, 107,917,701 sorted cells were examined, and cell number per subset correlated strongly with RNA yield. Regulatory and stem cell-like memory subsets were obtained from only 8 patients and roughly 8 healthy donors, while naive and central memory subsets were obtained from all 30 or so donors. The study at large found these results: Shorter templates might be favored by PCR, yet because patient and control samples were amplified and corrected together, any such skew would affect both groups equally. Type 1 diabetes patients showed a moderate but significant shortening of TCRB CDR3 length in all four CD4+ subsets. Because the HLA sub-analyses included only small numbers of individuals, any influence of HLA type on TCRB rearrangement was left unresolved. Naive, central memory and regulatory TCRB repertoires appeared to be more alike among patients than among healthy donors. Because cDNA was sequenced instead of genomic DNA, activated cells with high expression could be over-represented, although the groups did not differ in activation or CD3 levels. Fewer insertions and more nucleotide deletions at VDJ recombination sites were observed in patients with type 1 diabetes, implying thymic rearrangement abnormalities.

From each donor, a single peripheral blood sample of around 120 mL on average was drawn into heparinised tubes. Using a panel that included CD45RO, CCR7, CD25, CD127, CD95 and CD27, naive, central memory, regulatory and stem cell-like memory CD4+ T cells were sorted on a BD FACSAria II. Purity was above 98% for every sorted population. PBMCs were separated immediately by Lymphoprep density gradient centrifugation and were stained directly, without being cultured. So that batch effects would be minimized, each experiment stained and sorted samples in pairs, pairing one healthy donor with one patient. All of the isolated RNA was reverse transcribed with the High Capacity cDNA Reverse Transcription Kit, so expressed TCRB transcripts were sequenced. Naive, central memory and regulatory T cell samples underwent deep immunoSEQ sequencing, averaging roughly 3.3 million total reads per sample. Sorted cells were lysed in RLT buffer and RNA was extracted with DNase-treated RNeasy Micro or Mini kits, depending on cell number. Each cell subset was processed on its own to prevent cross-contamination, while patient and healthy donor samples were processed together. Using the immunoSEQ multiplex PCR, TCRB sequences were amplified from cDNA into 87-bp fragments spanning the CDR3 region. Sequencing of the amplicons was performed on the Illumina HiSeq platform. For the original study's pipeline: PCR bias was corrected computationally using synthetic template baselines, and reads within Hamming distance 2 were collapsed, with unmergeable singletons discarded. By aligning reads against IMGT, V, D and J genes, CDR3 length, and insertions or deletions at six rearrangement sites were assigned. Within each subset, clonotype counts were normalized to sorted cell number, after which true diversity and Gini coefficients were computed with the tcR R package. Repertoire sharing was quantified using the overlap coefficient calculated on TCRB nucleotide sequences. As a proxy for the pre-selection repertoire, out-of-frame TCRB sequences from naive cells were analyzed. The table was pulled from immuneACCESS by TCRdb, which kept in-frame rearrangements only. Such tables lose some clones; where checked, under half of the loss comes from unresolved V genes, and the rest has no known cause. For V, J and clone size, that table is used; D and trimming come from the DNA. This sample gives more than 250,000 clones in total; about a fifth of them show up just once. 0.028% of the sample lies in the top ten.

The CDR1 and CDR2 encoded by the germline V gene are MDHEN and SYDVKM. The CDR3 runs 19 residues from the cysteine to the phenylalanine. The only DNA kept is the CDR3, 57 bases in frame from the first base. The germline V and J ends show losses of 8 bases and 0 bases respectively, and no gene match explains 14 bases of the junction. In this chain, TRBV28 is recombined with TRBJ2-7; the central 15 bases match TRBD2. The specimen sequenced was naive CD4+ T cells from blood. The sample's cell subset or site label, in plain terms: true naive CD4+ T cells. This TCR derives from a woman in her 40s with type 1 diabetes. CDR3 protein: CASESSGTSGRTSSYEQYF. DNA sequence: TGTGCCAGCGAGTCCTCCGGGACTAGCGGGAGGACTAGCTCCTACGAGCAGTACTTC. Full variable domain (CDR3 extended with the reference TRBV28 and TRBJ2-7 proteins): DVKVTQSSRYLVKRTGEKVFLECVQDMDHENMFWYRQDPGLGLRLIYFSYDVKMKEKGDIPEGYSVSREKKERFSLILESASTNQTSMYLCASESSGTSGRTSSYEQYFGPGTRLTVT.